This T cell receptor (beta chain) originates from a study of beta chain features in type 1 diabetes. The CDR3 runs to 14 residues. CDR1 and CDR2 (germline): SGHRS, YFSETQ. The J segment lost 8 bases and the V segment lost 7 bases, leaving 6 bases of the junction unmatched. Of the isolated RNA, all was reverse transcribed, and so the sequenced material was expressed TCRB transcripts. Assay used: immunoSEQ multiplex PCR; TCRdb lists only in-frame clones, some missing. The sample has 140,000 to 150,000 clones, about 13% seen once; the top ten hold around 1.2%. This clone was recorded many times. What it binds is not known. Findings and limits, study-wide: For Type 1 diabetes patients, all four CD4+ subsets carried TCRB CDR3s that were moderately but significantly shorter.

The sequencing input was central memory CD4+ T cells from blood. The TCR was taken from a man aged 18 to 29 with type 1 diabetes. The chain has TRBV5-1 and TRBJ1-6; 10 positions match TRBD1. The CDR3 reads CASRLGQGDSPLHF. The CDR3 DNA reads as TGCGCCAGCCGATTAGGACAGGGGGATTCACCCCTCCACTTT.